This is a list of T cell receptor beta chains from one sample in a study of T cells in Graves' hyperthyroidism and ophthalmopathy. Each CDR3 protein is one row after TCRdb ran MiXCR on the multiplex PCR reads. In the table there are roughly 500,000 distinct CDR3 sequences, about 45% of which are singletons. Sequenced sample: peripheral blood or thyroid tissue (not recorded which). These receptor sequences come from an adult woman with Graves' disease, either hyperthyroidism or ophthalmopathy (not recorded which). CDR3s include the opening cysteine and the closing phenylalanine or tryptophan. Each record gives: V gene, J gene, clone size, D gene, CDR3 DNA, CDR3 protein. A D gene is named only where the DNA matches it firmly. Size tells how often a clone was seen (once, few, many) or the class of an expanded clone, and some rows leave it out.

V gene: TRBV24-1; J gene: TRBJ1-6; clone size: NA; D gene: TRBD1; CDR3 DNA: TGTGCCACCAGTGACCCGCCGGGACAGGGTAATGGATCACCCCTCCACTTT; CDR3 protein: CATSDPPGQGNGSPLHF
V gene: TRBV7-2; J gene: TRBJ2-6; clone size: NA; D gene: NA; CDR3 DNA: TGTGCCAGCAGCTTACAGGGTGGGGCCAACGTCCTGACTTTC; CDR3 protein: CASSLQGGANVLTF
V gene: TRBV19; J gene: TRBJ1-5; clone size: once; D gene: NA; CDR3 DNA: TGTGCCAGTAGTATAAGTTGGCGGAATAGCAATCAGCCCCAGCATTTT; CDR3 protein: CASSISWRNSNQPQHF
V gene: TRBV10-3; J gene: TRBJ1-1; clone size: many; D gene: NA; CDR3 DNA: TGTGCCATCAGGGGGACGGTTATGAACACTGAAGCTTTCTTT; CDR3 protein: CAIRGTVMNTEAFF
V gene: TRBV10-3; J gene: TRBJ2-7; clone size: NA; D gene: NA; CDR3 DNA: TGTGCCATCAGTGATAGGCCCCCCTACGAGCAGTACTTC; CDR3 protein: CAISDRPPYEQYF
V gene: TRBV30; J gene: TRBJ2-7; clone size: NA; D gene: NA; CDR3 DNA: TGTGCCTGGAGTGTACGGGCTAGCAGGGCCTACGAGCAGTACTTC; CDR3 protein: CAWSVRASRAYEQYF
V gene: TRBV19; J gene: TRBJ2-6; clone size: few; D gene: TRBD1; CDR3 DNA: TGTGCCAGTAGCACAGGGGGTGTCCTGACTTTC; CDR3 protein: CASSTGGVLTF
V gene: TRBV20-1; J gene: TRBJ2-1; clone size: NA; D gene: NA; CDR3 DNA: TGCAGTGCTAGCGGGAGCGGCTCCTACAATGAGCAGTTCTTC; CDR3 protein: CSASGSGSYNEQFF
V gene: TRBV30; J gene: TRBJ1-3; clone size: NA; D gene: NA; CDR3 DNA: TGTGCCTGGACCTTGTCTGGAAACACCATATATTTT; CDR3 protein: CAWTLSGNTIYF
V gene: TRBV7-3; J gene: TRBJ1-4; clone size: NA; D gene: NA; CDR3 DNA: TGTGCCAGCAGCTTGACTAGCGGGTCGGAGGGAAAACTGTTTTTT; CDR3 protein: CASSLTSGSEGKLFF
V gene: TRBV2; J gene: TRBJ1-1; clone size: NA; D gene: NA; CDR3 DNA: TGTGCCAGCAGTCTGGGGGTGAGGACTGAAGCTTTCTTT; CDR3 protein: CASSLGVRTEAFF
V gene: TRBV7-9; J gene: TRBJ2-7; clone size: NA; D gene: NA; CDR3 DNA: TGCGCCAGCAGCCGCAGGTACAGGGGGGTAGGGCTAGCGGCCTACGAGCAGTACTTC; CDR3 protein: CASSRRYRGVGLAAYEQYF
V gene: TRBV2; J gene: TRBJ2-5; clone size: NA; D gene: TRBD2; CDR3 DNA: TGTGCCAGCAGTGTGGACGGGACTAACTTCGAGACCCAGTACTTC; CDR3 protein: CASSVDGTNFETQYF
V gene: TRBV24-1; J gene: TRBJ2-7; clone size: NA; D gene: NA; CDR3 DNA: TGTGCCACCAGTGATGCTAGATTCCACTTC; CDR3 protein: CATSDARFHF
V gene: TRBV6-1; J gene: TRBJ2-5; clone size: many; D gene: NA; CDR3 DNA: TGTGCCAGCAGTGCCACATTGGGCTACGAGACCCAGTACTTC; CDR3 protein: CASSATLGYETQYF
V gene: TRBV6-5; J gene: TRBJ1-1; clone size: many; D gene: NA; CDR3 DNA: TGTGCCAGCAGAAGACAGGTGAACACTGAAGCTTTCTTT; CDR3 protein: CASRRQVNTEAFF
V gene: TRBV2; J gene: TRBJ1-5; clone size: many; D gene: TRBD1; CDR3 DNA: TGTGCCAGCAGGGAAACAGGGGGGGGCAATCAGCCCCAGCATTTT; CDR3 protein: CASRETGGGNQPQHF
V gene: TRBV20-1; J gene: TRBJ1-2; clone size: NA; D gene: NA; CDR3 DNA: TGCAGTGCTAGAGATCCGACAGGCCACTATGGCTACACCTTC; CDR3 protein: CSARDPTGHYGYTF
V gene: TRBV4-3; J gene: TRBJ1-6; clone size: NA; D gene: NA; CDR3 DNA: TGCGCCAGCAGCCAAGGGACAGAAAATAATTCACCCCTCCACTTT; CDR3 protein: CASSQGTENNSPLHF
V gene: TRBV10-3; J gene: TRBJ2-2; clone size: NA; D gene: TRBD2; CDR3 DNA: TGTGCCACCGGACGACCTAGCGGGAGTGGAACCGGGGAGCTGTTTTTT; CDR3 protein: CATGRPSGSGTGELFF
V gene: TRBV19; J gene: TRBJ1-5; clone size: few; D gene: TRBD1; CDR3 DNA: TGTGCCAGTAGTCCAGGACAGGGGGCACGCAATCAGCCCCAGCATTTT; CDR3 protein: CASSPGQGARNQPQHF
V gene: TRBV6-5; J gene: TRBJ1-1; clone size: NA; D gene: NA; CDR3 DNA: TGTGCCATCAGTTACGCGAACAGGGAAACTGAAGCTTTCTTT; CDR3 protein: CAISYANRETEAFF
V gene: TRBV7-2; J gene: TRBJ2-2; clone size: many; D gene: NA; CDR3 DNA: TGTGCCAGCAGCTTATCGGGACACCCCACCGGGGAGCTGTTTTTT; CDR3 protein: CASSLSGHPTGELFF
V gene: TRBV25-1; J gene: TRBJ2-6; clone size: many; D gene: NA; CDR3 DNA: TGTGCCAGCAGCAATTTAGTCGGGAATGGTGGGGCCAACGTCCTGACTTTC; CDR3 protein: CASSNLVGNGGANVLTF
V gene: TRBV29-1; J gene: TRBJ2-7; clone size: NA; D gene: NA; CDR3 DNA: TGCAGCGTTGCGATCGCAGGAAACGAGCAGTACTTC; CDR3 protein: CSVAIAGNEQYF
V gene: TRBV19; J gene: TRBJ2-7; clone size: NA; D gene: NA; CDR3 DNA: TGTGCCAGTAGTCCCGCCGGTGGGCTCCCTTACGAGCAGTACTTC; CDR3 protein: CASSPAGGLPYEQYF
V gene: TRBV2; J gene: TRBJ2-2; clone size: NA; D gene: NA; CDR3 DNA: TGTGCCAGCAGTGTTTGGGGGCCCGGGGAGCTGTTTTTT; CDR3 protein: CASSVWGPGELFF
V gene: TRBV6-6; J gene: TRBJ2-7; clone size: many; D gene: NA; CDR3 DNA: TGTGCCAGCCGGGGGGCCGACTACGAGCAGTACTTC; CDR3 protein: CASRGADYEQYF
V gene: TRBV24-1; J gene: TRBJ1-1; clone size: few; D gene: NA; CDR3 DNA: TGTGCCACCAGTGCCGGGAGCGGTGAAGCTTTCTTT; CDR3 protein: CATSAGSGEAFF
V gene: TRBV6-2/TRBV6-3; J gene: TRBJ2-7; clone size: NA; D gene: NA; CDR3 DNA: TGTGCCAGCAGTTACGACACCGTCTACGAGCAGTACTTC; CDR3 protein: CASSYDTVYEQYF
V gene: TRBV9; J gene: TRBJ1-2; clone size: NA; D gene: NA; CDR3 DNA: TGTGCCAGCAGCGTAGGGGCAGGGGATGATTTATATGGCTACACCTTC; CDR3 protein: CASSVGAGDDLYGYTF
V gene: TRBV7-2; J gene: TRBJ1-4; clone size: NA; D gene: NA; CDR3 DNA: TGTGCCAGCGGCAAAACGACAGCTAATGAAAAACTGTTTTTT; CDR3 protein: CASGKTTANEKLFF
V gene: TRBV7-6; J gene: TRBJ1-6; clone size: few; D gene: TRBD1; CDR3 DNA: TGTGCCAGCAGCTTCTCCGGGACAGGCCTTACTTCACCCCTCCACTTT; CDR3 protein: CASSFSGTGLTSPLHF
V gene: TRBV7-9; J gene: TRBJ2-7; clone size: NA; D gene: NA; CDR3 DNA: TGTGCCAGCAGCCCATCACGGTGGTCCTACGAGCAGTACTTC; CDR3 protein: CASSPSRWSYEQYF
V gene: TRBV10-3; J gene: TRBJ2-5; clone size: NA; D gene: TRBD1; CDR3 DNA: TGTGCCATCAGTGAAAGAGAGGGGACAGGGGGATACCAAGAGACCCAGTACTTC; CDR3 protein: CAISEREGTGGYQETQYF
V gene: TRBV2; J gene: TRBJ1-2; clone size: NA; D gene: NA; CDR3 DNA: TGTGCCAGCAGCCGGGACACGGGGGGCCGGGGCTGCACCTTC; CDR3 protein: CASSRDTGGRGCTF
V gene: TRBV10-3; J gene: TRBJ2-7; clone size: many; D gene: NA; CDR3 DNA: TGTGCCATCAGTGGGGGTAGCGGAACCTTTTACGAGCAGTACTTC; CDR3 protein: CAISGGSGTFYEQYF
V gene: TRBV20-1; J gene: TRBJ2-5; clone size: many; D gene: NA; CDR3 DNA: TGCAGTGCTAGAGTCTCAGGGGCCGGAGAGACCCAGTACTTC; CDR3 protein: CSARVSGAGETQYF
V gene: TRBV7-9; J gene: TRBJ2-7; clone size: NA; D gene: TRBD1; CDR3 DNA: TGTTCCAGCAGCTTAGCACAGGGGACCTACGAGCAGTACTTC; CDR3 protein: CSSSLAQGTYEQYF
V gene: TRBV20-1; J gene: TRBJ2-5; clone size: NA; D gene: TRBD2; CDR3 DNA: TGCAGTGCTAGTGGAGCTAGCGGGAGGACCCAGTACTTC; CDR3 protein: CSASGASGRTQYF
V gene: TRBV15; J gene: TRBJ2-2; clone size: many; D gene: NA; CDR3 DNA: TGTGCCACCAGCAGAGATCAAGCAGTTCTCACCGGGGAGCTGTTTTTT; CDR3 protein: CATSRDQAVLTGELFF
V gene: TRBV6-5; J gene: TRBJ2-5; clone size: NA; D gene: TRBD2; CDR3 DNA: TGTGCCAGCACCCCAGCGGGAGGGGGGGAGACCCAGTACTTC; CDR3 protein: CASTPAGGGETQYF
V gene: TRBV7-8; J gene: TRBJ2-5; clone size: few; D gene: TRBD2; CDR3 DNA: TGTGCCAGCAGCGGCCGGACTAGCGGTGGGGAGACCCAGTACTTC; CDR3 protein: CASSGRTSGGETQYF
V gene: TRBV19; J gene: TRBJ1-5; clone size: NA; D gene: NA; CDR3 DNA: TGTGCCAGTAGGTCGACTCCAACCGACAATCAGCCCCAGCATTTT; CDR3 protein: CASRSTPTDNQPQHF
V gene: TRBV10-3; J gene: TRBJ1-4; clone size: NA; D gene: TRBD1; CDR3 DNA: TGTGCCATCAGGGGAGGACAGGAGTTTGAAAAACTGTTTTTT; CDR3 protein: CAIRGGQEFEKLFF
V gene: TRBV10-3; J gene: TRBJ2-7; clone size: NA; D gene: TRBD1; CDR3 DNA: TGTGCCATCGGTTCGGACAGGGGAGCTCCCCACGAGCAGTACTTC; CDR3 protein: CAIGSDRGAPHEQYF